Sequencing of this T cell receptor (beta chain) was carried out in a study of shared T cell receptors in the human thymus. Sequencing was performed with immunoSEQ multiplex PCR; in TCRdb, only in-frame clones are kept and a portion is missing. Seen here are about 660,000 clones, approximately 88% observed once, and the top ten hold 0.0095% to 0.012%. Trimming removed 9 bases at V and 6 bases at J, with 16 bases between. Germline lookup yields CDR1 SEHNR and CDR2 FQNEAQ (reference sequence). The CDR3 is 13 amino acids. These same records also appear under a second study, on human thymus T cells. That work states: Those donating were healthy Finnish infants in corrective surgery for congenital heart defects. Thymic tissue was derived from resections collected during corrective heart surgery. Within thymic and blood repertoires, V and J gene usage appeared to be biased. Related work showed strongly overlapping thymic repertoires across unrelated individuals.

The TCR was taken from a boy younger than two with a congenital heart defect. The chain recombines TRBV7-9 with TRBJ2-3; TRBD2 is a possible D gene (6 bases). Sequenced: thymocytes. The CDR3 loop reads CARAGRPGDTQYF. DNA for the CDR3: TGTGCCAGGGCGGGACGGCCAGGGGATACGCAGTATTTT. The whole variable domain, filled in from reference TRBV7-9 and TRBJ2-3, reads DTGVSQNPRHKITKRGQNVTFRCDPISEHNRLYWYRQTLGQGPEFLTYFQNEAQLEKSRLLSDRFSAERPKGSFSTLEIQRTEQGDSAMYLCARAGRPGDTQYFGPGTRLTVL.